The 8 T cell receptor beta chains listed next were all sequenced from one sample in a study of T-cell memory formation after mild COVID-19. From the 5' RACE reads, TCRdb called clonotypes with MiXCR, one entry per CDR3 protein. The data contain about 340,000 distinct CDR3 sequences, around a sixth of them singletons. Sequenced material: PBMCs or a T cell subset sorted from them (not recorded which). These receptors were obtained from a man in his late teens or twenties who had mild COVID-19 (a few samples of this study predate the infection). Cell type and time point are not known.

This clonotype was detected only a few times. This rearrangement joins TRBV7-2 to TRBJ2-3, with D maybe TRBD2 (6 bases). The CDR3 loop spans 13 amino acids. Per the germline V gene, CDR1 is SGHTA and CDR2 is FQGNSA. V was cut by 5 bases and J by 5 bases, with 11 bases left in between. The CDR3 nucleotides are TGTGCCAGCAGCACCCGACTAGGAGATACGCAGTATTTT. Encoded protein: CASSTRLGDTQYF. Drawing the rest from reference TRBV7-2 and TRBJ2-3, the complete variable domain is GAGVSQSPSNKVTEKGKDVELRCDPISGHTALYWYRQSLGQGLEFLIYFQGNSAPDKSGLPSDRFSAERTGGSVSTLTIQRTQQEDSAVYLCASSTRLGDTQYFGPGTRLTVL.

The chain recombines TRBV6-4 with TRBJ1-2; TRBD1 aligns across 7 bases. Trimming removed 2 bases from V and 2 bases from J; junction bases left unmatched: 5. The CDR3 is 15 residues long. Per germline, CDR1 MRHNA and CDR2 SNTAGT. The CDR3 region has the DNA TGTGCCAGCAGTGACCAGGGGGGGGCCAACTATGGCTACACCTTC. Encoded protein: CASSDQGGANYGYTF.

In this sample, this clonotype turned up a few times. The chain links TRBV28 to TRBJ1-6; a possible D gene is TRBD1 (5 bases). This CDR3 has 14 residues. V lost 4 bases and J 10 bases, leaving 14 bases between the germline ends. The germline V gene encodes CDR1 MDHEN and CDR2 SYDVKM. DNA of the CDR3: TGTGCCAGCAGTTATGGGGGAAGGGAATCACCCCTCCACTTT. Translation gives CASSYGGRESPLHF.

This clonotype was detected ten times or more. The chain carries TRBV7-2 and TRBJ2-2, with D unclear. Trimming removed 4 bases from V and 6 bases from J, with 9 bases in between. CDR1 and CDR2 from the germline V gene are SGHTA and FQGNSA. This CDR3 has 13 amino acids. The CDR3 nucleotides are TGTGCCAGCAGCTCGGACCTGGCCGGGGAGCTGTTTTTT. Its translation is CASSSDLAGELFF.

This rearrangement joins TRBV20-1 to TRBJ2-7; 8 bases align to TRBD2. Losses at the gene ends were 1 base for V and 4 bases for J; bases not matched to a gene: 9. This CDR3 spans 15 amino acids. The germline CDR1 and CDR2 sequences are DFQATT and SNEGSKA (reference sequence). CDR3 nucleotides: TGCAGTGCTAGAGCCCCGGGGGGGCCAGGTTACGAGCAGTACTTC. Protein sequence: CSARAPGGPGYEQYF.

The genes are TRBV19 and TRBJ1-1; possibly TRBD1 for D (5 bases). V was cut by 6 bases and J by 4 bases, with 12 bases left in between. The CDR3 is 13 residues long. Germline V gene data show CDR1 as LNHDA and CDR2 as SQIVND (reference sequence). The CDR3: CASRAGTVTEAFF. CDR3 coding DNA: TGTGCCAGTAGGGCAGGGACGGTCACTGAAGCTTTCTTT.

This clonotype was counted at least ten times. The chain employs TRBV5-1 and TRBJ1-6, with unresolved D. The CDR3 is 16 residues long. The germline gives CDR1 SGHRS, CDR2 YFSETQ. Trimming took 0 bases from V and 0 from J, leaving 7 bases between them. The CDR3 region is CASSLAGSSYNSPLHF. CDR3 DNA: TGCGCCAGCAGCTTGGCGGGGAGCTCCTATAATTCACCCCTCCACTTT.

This clonotype has a handful of counts. The chain's CDR3 is CASRAIQVNTEAFF. In nucleotides, the CDR3 is TGTGCCAGCAGGGCCATACAGGTGAACACTGAAGCTTTCTTT. This rearrangement joins TRBV12-3 or TRBV12-4 to TRBJ1-1; D perhaps matches TRBD1 (5 bases). Trimming stripped 6 bases from V and 0 bases from J, with 11 bases between. The CDR3 has 14 residues.